The 28 T cell receptor beta chains below all came from one sample that was sequenced in a study of tumor and adjacent non-tumor tissue in lung cancer. This sample's RNA came from whole unsorted tissue. Distant lung tissue was collected more than 3 cm away from the tumor edge. Three rounds of nested PCR, following a modified ARM-PCR protocol, produced the TCRbeta library. TCRdb reprocessed the multiplex PCR reads via MiXCR and lists one record per CDR3 protein. The sample has some 97,000 distinct CDR3 sequences, 65% seen once. Sequences were obtained from distant non-tumor lung tissue. The receptors derive from a man aged 25-45 years with non-small cell lung cancer.

This clonotype was picked up many times. The chain links TRBV29-1 to TRBJ2-1; D not certain. Trimming removed 1 base from V and 8 bases from J, with 21 bases in between. The CDR3 length is 16 residues. Germline-derived CDR1 and CDR2 are SQVTM and ANQGSEA. The CDR3 DNA is TGCAGCGTTGAAGTTTTCACGCCCTCGAATTGGGATGAGCAGTTCTTC. It encodes CSVEVFTPSNWDEQFF.

This clonotype is labeled medium-sized. V is TRBV11-1 and J is TRBJ1-1; no reliable D call. V lost 1 base to trimming and J lost 5 bases, with 11 bases between them. This CDR3 has 14 amino acids. Germline CDR1 SGHAT, CDR2 FQDESV (reference sequence). Here the CDR3 DNA reads TGTGCCAGCAGCTTAGAGGCAGGAGAGACTGAAGCTTTCTTT. This sequence encodes CASSLEAGETEAFF.

The table lists this clonotype with many counts. The genes are TRBV5-6 and TRBJ2-1; the D gene is possibly TRBD1 (6 bases). The CDR3 loop spans 16 amino acids. Deletions cut 2 bases from V and 3 bases from J, with 15 bases between. Per the germline V gene, CDR1 is SGHDT and CDR2 is YYEEEE. The CDR3 nucleotides are TGTGCCAGCAGCTTCCGTACGACAGGTCACTACAATGAGCAGTTCTTC. This encodes CASSFRTTGHYNEQFF.

This clonotype appeared a few times. Just one base apart from a much larger clone, this may be a read error. The CDR3 ends on some other residue instead of the conserved phenylalanine or tryptophan, so this is likely a read error. The V and J genes are TRBV20-1 and TRBJ2-3, with 10 positions matching TRBD2. V shed 6 bases, J shed 0 bases, and the junction held 6 bases outside the gene matches. This CDR3 is built from 15 residues. Per germline, CDR1 DFQATT and CDR2 SNEGSKA (reference sequence). CDR3 DNA sequence: TGCAGTGCACCGAGCGGGGGGGAAAGCACAGATACGCAGTATCTT. This sequence encodes CSAPSGGESTDTQYL.

Many counts were recorded for this clonotype. The chain recombines TRBV20-1 with TRBJ2-7; D is perhaps TRBD1 (5 bases). Germline CDR1 reads DFQATT; CDR2 reads SNEGSKA (reference sequence). The CDR3 is 9 residues long. The CDR3, as DNA: TGCAGCGAAAAAGGGGAACAGTACTTC. This encodes CSEKGEQYF.

This clonotype was found once. This sequence joins TRBV6-5 and TRBJ1-1, with D possibly being TRBD1 (5 bases). The ends were cut back, 2 bases at V and 4 bases at J, with 14 bases in the middle. The CDR3 is 15 amino acids. Germline-derived CDR1 and CDR2 are MNHEY and SVGAGI. The CDR3 bases are TGTGCCAGCAGTTACGGGACCGCCTTCGGCACTGAAGCTTTCTTT. This codes for CASSYGTAFGTEAFF.

With regard to this clonotype: A read error may account for a junction end that differs from germline. The rearrangement joins TRBV6-2 or TRBV6-3 to TRBJ2-2; the D gene could be TRBD1 or TRBD2 (5 bases each). The length of the CDR3 is 14 residues. Germline lookup yields CDR1 MNHEY and CDR2 SVGEGT. The CDR3 DNA reads as TGTGCCAGCAGTTTCGGGACGGACACCCGGGAGCTGTTTTTT. The encoded protein is CASSFGTDTRELFF.

The CDR3 loop is CSVQVNIQYF. The CDR3 DNA follows: TGCAGCGTCCAGGTTAACATTCAGTACTTC. This chain joins TRBV29-1 and TRBJ2-4; no firm D call. The germline V gene encodes CDR1 SQVTM and CDR2 ANQGSEA. The CDR3 spans 10 residues. Trimming removed 6 bases from V and 7 bases from J, with 7 bases in between. Complete variable domain (other parts from reference TRBV29-1 and TRBJ2-4): SAVISQKPSRDICQRGTSLTIQCQVDSQVTMMFWYRQQPGQSLTLIATANQGSEATYESGFVIDKFPISRPNLTFSTLTVSNMSPEDSSIYLCSVQVNIQYFGAGTRLSVL.

The table lists this clonotype with a count of one. The CDR3 end shows no conserved phenylalanine or tryptophan, and so a read error is likely. The rearrangement uses TRBV20-1 and TRBJ1-5; perhaps TRBD1 as D (5 bases). The germline V gene encodes CDR1 DFQATT and CDR2 SNEGSKA (reference sequence). The CDR3 sequence is 14 residues long. V lost 6 bases to trimming and J lost 9 bases, with 21 bases between them. The CDR3 DNA reads as TGCAGTGCCCAGCACCGGGACGTTAATTCGCCCCAGCATTTA. Protein: CSAQHRDVNSPQHL.

On this clonotype itself: One base away lies a much larger clone, so this may be a sequencing read error. The gene calls are TRBV5-4 and TRBJ1-5, with a tentative D call TRBD1 (6 bases). This CDR3 contains 16 residues. V lost 2 bases and J lost 4, with 16 bases in between. Per the germline V gene, CDR1 is SGHNT and CDR2 is YYREEE (reference sequence). Here the CDR3 reads CASSFMEEQGNQPQHF. CDR3 nucleotide sequence: TGTGCCAGCAGCTTCATGGAGGAGCAGGGGAATCAGCCCCAGCATTTT.

Worth noting for this clonotype: One end of the junction fails to match germline, which may point to a read error. The chain combines TRBV20-1 with TRBJ2-4; no definite D call. The CDR3 has 14 amino acids. The V gene's germline CDR1 is DFQATT and CDR2 SNEGSKA (reference sequence). The CDR3 bases are TGCAGTGCTAGAGAATGGATTAACGAAAACCTTCAGTACTTC. This translates into CSAREWINENLQYF.

As to this clonotype: The junction does not match germline at one end; this may be a read error. The rearrangement links TRBV5-1 to TRBJ2-4; D remains ambiguous. There are 16 residues in the CDR3. Looked up from germline, CDR1 is SGHRS and CDR2 is YFSETQ. This CDR3 is CASSLEVGVAENIQYF. The CDR3 region has the DNA TGCGCCAGCAGCTTGGAAGTTGGTGTAGCCGAAAACATTCAGTACTTC.

The chain combines TRBV20-1 with TRBJ1-5; D remains unclear. Trimming removed 3 bases from V and 3 bases from J, with 6 bases in between. The germline V gene has CDR1 DFQATT and CDR2 SNEGSKA (reference sequence). This CDR3 has 12 residues. The CDR3 DNA follows: TGCAGTGCTAGCAAGCTCAATCAGCCCCAGCATTTT. Amino acid sequence: CSASKLNQPQHF.

Only a few counts were recorded for this clonotype. The junction shows a germline mismatch at one end, possibly a read error. This chain links TRBV5-1 with TRBJ2-3, with 7 nucleotides matching TRBD2. Germline V gene lookup returns CDR1 SGHRS and CDR2 YFSETQ. The CDR3 length is 15 residues. CDR3 sequence reads: CASSLRSERGDTQYF. The CDR3 DNA reads TGCGCTAGCAGCTTGCGGTCGGAGCGGGGCGATACGCAGTATTTT.

Of note for this clonotype: This CDR3 fails to terminate in the conserved phenylalanine or tryptophan, so it likely reflects a read error. The chain uses TRBV11-2 and TRBJ2-3, with unresolved D. Germline V gene sequence: CDR1 SGHAT, CDR2 FQNNGV. The CDR3 consists of 15 residues. V gave up 4 bases and J gave up 1 base, with 12 bases separating them. The CDR3 DNA is TGTGCCAGCAGCTCCCCCAGCGACCGCACAGATACGCAGTATTTG. Translation gives CASSSPSDRTDTQYL.

As regards this clonotype: Compared with germline, one end of the junction differs, possibly owing to a read error. The V call is TRBV6-6, the J call TRBJ1-1, with D maybe TRBD1 (5 bases). The CDR3 has 13 amino acids. Germline CDR1 is MNHNY and CDR2 is SVGAGI (reference sequence). CDR3 residues: CVSIRQMNTEAFF. CDR3 nucleotides: TGTGTCAGCATCAGACAGATGAACACTGAAGCTTTCTTT.

About this clonotype: The junction does not match germline at one end; this may be a read error. The chain carries TRBV11-2 and TRBJ2-7; 8 positions agree with TRBD1. Germline CDR1 SGHAT, CDR2 FQNNGV. The CDR3 is made up of 15 amino acids. The CDR3, as DNA: TGTGCCAACAGCTTAATCCCGGGACAGGAGGACGAGCAGTACTTC. This encodes CANSLIPGQEDEQYF.

As regards this clonotype: A much more abundant neighbour one base away suggests this may be a read error. CDR3 residues: CASSLNSDPEAFF. The CDR3 bases are TGTGCCAGCAGCCTCAACAGCGATCCTGAAGCTTTCTTT. V gene TRBV7-9 combines with J gene TRBJ1-1; D is unclear. The germline gives CDR1 SEHNR, CDR2 FQNEAQ (reference sequence). Trimming took off 5 bases at V and 6 bases at J, with 13 bases between the two ends. The CDR3 runs to 13 residues.

V usage is TRBV4-1 and J usage is TRBJ2-7, with 8 bases matching TRBD1. The CDR3 sequence is 17 residues long. The germline V gene encodes CDR1 MGHRA and CDR2 YSYEKL. V shed 4 bases and J 3 bases; nucleotides not matched to a gene: 14. The CDR3 DNA is TGCGCCAGCAGCCCCTTATACCGGACAGGGAGGATCTACGAGCAGTACTTC. This gives the protein CASSPLYRTGRIYEQYF.

In the case of this clonotype: One end of the junction fails to match germline, which may point to a read error. For the CDR3, the DNA is TGCAGTGCTAGCGTGGTAAGGAGAGCCAAAATCATTCAGTACTTC. It specifies CSASVVRRAKIIQYF. This chain joins TRBV20-1 and TRBJ2-4; the D is unclear. Germline CDR1 DFQATT, CDR2 SNEGSKA (reference sequence). The CDR3 contains 15 residues.

Details on this clonotype: One end of the junction varies from germline; a read error may be responsible. The CDR3 DNA is TGTCCCAGCAGCCGAAAACGGGGGAATGAGCAGTTCTTC. Translated: CPSSRKRGNEQFF. The V and J genes are TRBV11-2 and TRBJ2-1, with D perhaps TRBD2 (6 bases). The CDR3 contains 13 residues. Germline-derived CDR1 and CDR2 are SGHAT and FQNNGV. Complete variable domain (other parts from reference TRBV11-2 and TRBJ2-1): EAGVAQSPRYKIIEKRQSVAFWCNPISGHATLYWYQQILGQGPKLLIQFQNNGVVDDSQLPKDRFSAERLKGVDSTLKIQPAKLEDSAVYLCPSSRKRGNEQFFGPGTRLTVL.

This clonotype is a singleton in its sample. The germline gene is not matched at one end of the junction; a read error may be the cause. The genes are TRBV11-3 and TRBJ2-3; no clear D gene. The CDR3 length is 13 residues. Germline V gene lookup returns CDR1 SGHNT and CDR2 YENEEA. The CDR3 protein is CASTLEITDTLYF. The CDR3 bases are TGTGCCAGCACTTTGGAGATCACAGATACGCTGTATTTT.

As for this clonotype: A junction boundary mismatches the germline segment, possibly from a read error. V usage is TRBV6-5 and J usage is TRBJ2-7; perhaps TRBD2 as D (7 bases). Germline V CDR1 and CDR2: MNHEY, SVGAGI. The CDR3 runs to 16 residues. The CDR3 DNA sequence: TGTGTCAGCAGTTACTCTGGGCGGGGGCCCGGTCACGAGCAGTACTTC. Amino acids: CVSSYSGRGPGHEQYF.

Comment on this clonotype: One end of the junction is discordant with germline, which a read error may explain. This chain uses TRBV20-1 with TRBJ2-7, with D tentatively TRBD1 or TRBD2 (5 bases each). Germline lookup yields CDR1 DFQATT and CDR2 SNEGSKA (reference sequence). This CDR3 comprises 14 residues. CDR3: CSASPGAGFYEQYF. The DNA for the CDR3 is TGCAGTGCTAGCCCCGGGGCAGGGTTCTACGAGCAGTATTTC.

With respect to this clonotype: The junction and the germline gene differ at one end; a read error may be behind it. The V and J genes are TRBV6-5 and TRBJ2-2; D may match TRBD1 or TRBD2 (5 bases each). The CDR3 loop spans 14 amino acids. The germline gives CDR1 MNHEY, CDR2 SVGAGI. This chain's CDR3 is CASSPDVGTGDLLF. The CDR3 bases are TGTGCCAGCAGCCCAGACGTGGGCACCGGGGACCTGCTTTTT.

The chain links TRBV11-1 to TRBJ1-1; tentatively, D is TRBD1 (5 bases). The V gene lost 6 bases and the J gene lost 6 bases, with 14 bases spanning the gap. Germline-derived CDR1 and CDR2 are SGHAT and FQDESV (reference sequence). The CDR3 consists of 13 residues. The CDR3 region has the DNA TGTGCCAGCAGTGGACATCCCAACCCTGAAGCTTTCTTT. It codes for CASSGHPNPEAFF.

A word on this clonotype: The missing conserved phenylalanine or tryptophan at the end of this CDR3 makes a read error likely. The chain combines TRBV11-1 with TRBJ2-7; D gene ambiguous. The CDR3 extends over 13 amino acids. Germline V gene sequence: CDR1 SGHAT, CDR2 FQDESV (reference sequence). CDR3 DNA: TGTGCCAGCAGCTTAGAGGGCCCCTACGAACAGTACTCC. This translates into CASSLEGPYEQYS.

This clonotype showed up just a few times. Mismatch with germline at one junction end may stem from a read error. The chain joins TRBV11-2 to TRBJ2-6; D may be TRBD1 (7 bases). The CDR3 is 15 residues long. Germline loops: CDR1 SGHAT, CDR2 FQNNGV. The CDR3 loop is CANSRTGGGANVLTF. CDR3 in DNA: TGTGCCAACAGCCGGACAGGTGGCGGGGCCAACGTCCTAACTTTC.